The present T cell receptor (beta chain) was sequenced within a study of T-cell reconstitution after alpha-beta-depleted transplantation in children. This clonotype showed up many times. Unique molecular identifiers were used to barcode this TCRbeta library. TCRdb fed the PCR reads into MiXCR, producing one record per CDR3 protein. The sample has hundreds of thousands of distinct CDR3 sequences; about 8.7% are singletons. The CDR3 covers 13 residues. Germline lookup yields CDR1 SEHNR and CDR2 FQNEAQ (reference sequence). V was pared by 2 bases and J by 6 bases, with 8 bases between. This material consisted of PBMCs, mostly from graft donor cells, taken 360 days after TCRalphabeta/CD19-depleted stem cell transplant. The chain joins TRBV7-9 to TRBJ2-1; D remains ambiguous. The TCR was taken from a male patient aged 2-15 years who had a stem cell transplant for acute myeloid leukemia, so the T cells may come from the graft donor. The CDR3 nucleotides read TGTGCCAGCAGCTTACTTAGACTCAATGAGCAGTTCTTC. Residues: CASSLLRLNEQFF.